These 18 T cell receptor beta chains came from one sample sequenced in a study of cytomegalovirus exposure and HLA in healthy donors. 13 Jbeta primers and 60 Vbeta primers were used for the PCR. Libraries were prepared by immunoSEQ multiplex PCR; TCRdb keeps only in-frame clonotypes and omits some of them. The repertoire holds approximately 140,000 clones, with about 78% as singletons. The sample consisted of PBMCs. These receptors were taken from a man younger than 30 in good health and CMV-seronegative.

The V and J genes are TRBV5-4 and TRBJ2-3, with 11 bases that match TRBD2. Germline V gene lookup returns CDR1 SGHNT and CDR2 YYREEE (reference sequence). Trimming removed 0 bases from V and 6 bases from J; junction bases left unmatched: 3. The CDR3 is made up of 15 amino acids. CDR3 bases: TGTGCCAGCAGCTTGGGGCTAGCGGGGGGCGATACGCAGTATTTT. This translates into CASSLGLAGGDTQYF. The variable domain in full, completed from reference TRBV5-4 and TRBJ2-3, reads ETGVTQSPTHLIKTRGQQVTLRCSSQSGHNTVSWYQQALGQGPQFIFQYYREEENGRGNFPPRFSGLQFPNYSSELNVNALELDDSALYLCASSLGLAGGDTQYFGPGTRLTVL.

This clone occurred a few times. The chain links TRBV6-5 to TRBJ2-6; D is uncertain. This CDR3 has 16 amino acids. Germline assignment: CDR1 MNHEY and CDR2 SVGAGI. With 2 bases removed from V and 0 bases from J, the gap between germline ends came to 8 bases. This chain's CDR3 is CASSYARRSGANVLTF. The CDR3 bases are TGTGCCAGCAGTTACGCGCGTCGCTCTGGGGCCAACGTCCTGACTTTC.

V is TRBV20-1 and J is TRBJ2-7; 9 bases agree with TRBD1. Germline CDR1 DFQATT, CDR2 SNEGSKA (reference sequence). CDR3 size: 11 residues. In nucleotides, the CDR3 is TGCGGGGGACAGGGACAATCCGAGCAGTACTTC. This encodes CGGQGQSEQYF.

The DNA for the CDR3 is TGTGCCAGCAGCCCCCGGACTACGTCCACTGCCGAGCAGTACTTC. The encoded protein is CASSPRTTSTAEQYF. The V call is TRBV7-2, the J call TRBJ2-7; D might be TRBD2 (6 bases). The germline V and J ends were trimmed by 5 bases and 6 bases, with 20 bases remaining between them. The germline CDR1 and CDR2 sequences are SGHTA and FQGNSA. The CDR3 spans 15 residues.

This sequence joins TRBV30 and TRBJ1-2; 12 bases are a match to TRBD1. The germline gives CDR1 GTSNPN, CDR2 SVGIG (reference sequence). The CDR3 has 18 residues. V lost 0 bases and J lost 4; bases outside the gene matches: 12. CDR3 in DNA: TGTGCCTGGAGTGTACAAGGGACAGGGGGCGTAATTGGCTATGGCTACACCTTC. This gives the protein CAWSVQGTGGVIGYGYTF.

The chain uses TRBV7-8 and TRBJ1-1; tentatively, D is TRBD1 (6 bases). V was cut by 1 base and J by 8 bases, with 11 bases left in between. The CDR3 runs 13 residues. Germline V lookup: CDR1 SGHVS, CDR2 FQNEAQ. The CDR3 is CASSLVGTGEAFF. CDR3 DNA sequence: TGTGCCAGCAGCTTAGTCGGAACAGGGGAAGCTTTCTTT.

This sequence joins TRBV6-5 and TRBJ1-4; D uncertain. Germline V gene sequence: CDR1 MNHEY, CDR2 SVGAGI. The CDR3 consists of 14 residues. V shed 0 bases and J shed 4 bases, with 6 bases lying between them. CDR3 sequence (DNA): TGTGCCAGCAGTTACTCTGGCCGTAATGAAAAACTGTTTTTT. As protein: CASSYSGRNEKLFF.

V is TRBV7-6 and J is TRBJ1-5, with 8 nucleotides matching TRBD1. In germline, CDR1 is SGHVS, CDR2 FNYEAQ. The CDR3 is 16 residues long. J lost 3 bases, V lost 0 bases, and 4 bases had no gene match. Here the CDR3 DNA reads TGTGCCAGCAGCTTAGCCGGACAGGGCGCCAATCAGCCCCAGCATTTT. This translates into CASSLAGQGANQPQHF.

The chain recombines TRBV6-1 with TRBJ2-7; a possible D gene is TRBD1 (6 bases). Trimming left V 4 bases short and J 2 bases short, with 12 bases between. The CDR3 has 14 amino acids. The germline gives CDR1 MNHNS, CDR2 SASEGT. CDR3 sequence (DNA): TGTGCCAGCAGTGGTGGGGACACCACCTACGAGCAGTACTTC. The encoded protein is CASSGGDTTYEQYF.

The chain combines TRBV4-1 with TRBJ2-1; TRBD1 agrees at 7 bases. The length of the CDR3 is 15 residues. Trimming took 0 bases from V and 7 from J; bases not matched to a gene: 6. Per germline, CDR1 MGHRA and CDR2 YSYEKL. The CDR3 loop reads CASSQELGQWNEQFF. CDR3 sequence (DNA): TGCGCCAGCAGCCAAGAACTGGGACAGTGGAATGAGCAGTTCTTC.

This clone came up a few times. The rearrangement links TRBV19 to TRBJ2-1; D possibly corresponds to TRBD1 (5 bases). Per the germline V gene, CDR1 is LNHDA and CDR2 is SQIVND (reference sequence). The CDR3 has 15 residues. Trimming took 7 bases from V and 7 from J, leaving 20 bases between them. The CDR3 DNA is TGTGCCAGTACCCCCGCGCCGATAGGGGTGAATGAGCAGTTCTTC. Encoded protein: CASTPAPIGVNEQFF.

This clone was counted a single time. At the DNA level, this CDR3 is encoded by other sequences in the same sample as well. This rearrangement joins TRBV19 to TRBJ1-2, with 9 bases lining up with TRBD1. Trimming at V came to 4 bases and at J to 0 bases, leaving 0 bases not matched to a gene. Germline CDR1 and CDR2: LNHDA and SQIVND (reference sequence). The CDR3 has 14 residues. This CDR3 reads CASSRDRANYGYTF. As DNA, the CDR3 is TGTGCCAGTAGTAGGGACAGGGCTAACTATGGCTACACCTTC.

The chain recombines TRBV4-1 with TRBJ2-2; perhaps TRBD2 as D (6 bases). There are 17 residues in the CDR3. V shed 4 bases and J shed 1 base, with 16 bases lying between them. Germline loops: CDR1 MGHRA, CDR2 YSYEKL. CDR3 loop: CASSRNWGVQNTGELFF. CDR3 bases: TGCGCCAGCAGCCGAAACTGGGGGGTTCAGAACACCGGGGAGCTGTTTTTT.

The chain employs TRBV27 and TRBJ2-7, with a possible D match to TRBD2 (5 bases). This CDR3 spans 14 amino acids. The ends were cut back, 3 bases at V and 0 bases at J, with 9 bases in the middle. Looked up from germline, CDR1 is MNHEY and CDR2 is SMNVEV (reference sequence). The CDR3, as DNA: TGTGCCAGCAGTTTCGGACTGTCCTCCTACGAGCAGTACTTC. It translates to CASSFGLSSYEQYF.

This chain uses TRBV28 with TRBJ1-2; D might be TRBD1 (5 bases). V was clipped by 3 bases and J by 10 bases, with 15 bases between them. This CDR3 has 13 amino acids. CDR1 and CDR2 (germline): MDHEN, SYDVKM. The CDR3, as DNA: TGTGCCAGCAGTTTTCCAGGGTCCGATGTCTACACCTTC. Its protein product is CASSFPGSDVYTF.

V and J are TRBV19 and TRBJ1-2; a possible D gene is TRBD1 (5 bases). The V end was cut by 5 bases, the J end by 4 bases, with 14 bases between. CDR1 and CDR2 from the germline V gene are LNHDA and SQIVND (reference sequence). The CDR3 runs 14 residues. The CDR3 DNA reads as TGTGCCAGTAGTTTCCAGGGAGGTGTCTATGGCTACACCTTC. It is translated as CASSFQGGVYGYTF.

The rearrangement joins TRBV2 to TRBJ2-7; D is possibly TRBD1 (6 bases). The CDR3 runs 14 residues. Germline V gene lookup returns CDR1 SNHLY and CDR2 FYNNEI. V was shortened by 7 bases and J by 2 bases, with 15 bases between the two germline ends. The CDR3 nucleotides are TGTGCCAGCACTCGACGGGACACCACCTACGAGCAGTACTTC. Amino acids: CASTRRDTTYEQYF.

The chain is built from TRBV7-6 and TRBJ2-2; D not certain. Germline V gene lookup returns CDR1 SGHVS and CDR2 FNYEAQ. V shed 1 base and J shed 4 bases, with 7 bases lying between them. The CDR3 is made up of 14 amino acids. The CDR3: CASSLDTGTGELFF. Here the CDR3 DNA reads TGTGCCAGCAGCTTAGATACCGGCACCGGGGAGCTGTTTTTT. Complete variable domain (other parts from reference TRBV7-6 and TRBJ2-2): GAGVSQSPRYKVTKRGQDVALRCDPISGHVSLYWYRQALGQGPEFLTYFNYEAQQDKSGLPNDRFSAERPEGSISTLTIQRTEQRDSAMYRCASSLDTGTGELFFGEGSRLTVL.